The entry below gives a single TCR beta chain sequence along with its context. Its target is unknown. The read terminates 3 residues ahead of where the CDR3 ends, so the germline J gene completes it. HPV was found by MY09/MY11 PCR and dot-blot genotyping. Generated by immunoSEQ multiplex PCR, the TCRdb table keeps only in-frame clones and is missing some. This table lists roughly 42,000 clones. V was pared by 2 bases and J by 5 bases, with 12 bases between. CDR1 and CDR2 (germline): MNHEY, SVGEGT. The CDR3 is 14 amino acids. These data belong to a study of T cells in women clearing cervical HPV infection. Turning to the study itself: Control women cleared a single incident HPV16 infection within 12 months. Only a few women had HLA typing results available.

General observations from the study: T-cell numbers per sample were unknown and may explain richness differences.

The rearrangement joins TRBV6-2 or TRBV6-3 to TRBJ1-2; D is undetermined. Specimen: blood buffy coat. The origin of this receptor is a woman between 18 and 70 years old with a cervical HPV16 infection that either progressed to CIN3+ or cleared (not recorded which). CDR3 bases read: TGTGCCAGCAGTTACCAGCAGGTCGGTTATGGC. Its translation is CASSYQQVGYG. The full-length CDR3 reads as CASSYQQVGYGYTF.